The source of this T cell receptor (beta chain) is a study of response to subunit inactivated influenza vaccine. Study-level findings and limits: The authors proposed limited new T cell recruitment per seasonal influenza vaccination.

A single record per CDR3 protein comes from TCRdb applying MiXCR to the RT-PCR reads. The repertoire includes roughly 780,000 distinct CDR3 sequences, less than 20% of them detected once, and roughly a tenth sits in the top ten. CDR1 MNHEY and CDR2 SMNVEV come from the germline V gene (reference sequence). V was shortened by 4 bases and J by 0 bases, with 13 bases between the two germline ends. This CDR3 comprises 17 residues. About this clonotype itself: The antigen is unknown.

The receptor was isolated from a man aged 45-65 years who received an inactivated influenza vaccine. The J gene is TRBJ2-6, the V gene TRBV27; the D is unclear. This specimen was PBMCs from blood, taken about 5 days after vaccination. The CDR3 DNA reads TGTGCCAGCAGTTCCCTGGGCCCCAACTCTGGGGCCAACGTCCTGACTTTC. Amino acids: CASSSLGPNSGANVLTF.